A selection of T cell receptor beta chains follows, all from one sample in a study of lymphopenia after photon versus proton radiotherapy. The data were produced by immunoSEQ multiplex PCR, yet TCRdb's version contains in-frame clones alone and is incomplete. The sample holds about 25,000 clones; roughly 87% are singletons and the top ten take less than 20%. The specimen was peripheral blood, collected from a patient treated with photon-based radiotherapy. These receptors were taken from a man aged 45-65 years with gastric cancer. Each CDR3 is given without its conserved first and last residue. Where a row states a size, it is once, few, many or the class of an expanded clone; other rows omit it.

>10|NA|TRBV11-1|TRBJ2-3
ASSSTGGTAY
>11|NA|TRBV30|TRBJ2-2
AWSGRANGELF
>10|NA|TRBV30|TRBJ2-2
AWTGDTGELF
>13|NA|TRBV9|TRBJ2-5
ASSVGWDWGETQY
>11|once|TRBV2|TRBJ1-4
ASTGLTNEKLF
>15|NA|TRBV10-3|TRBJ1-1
AISESGTGQGGTEAF
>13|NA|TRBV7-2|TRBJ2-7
ASSSAPGQLSEQY
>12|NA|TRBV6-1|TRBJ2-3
ASSYRARTDTQY
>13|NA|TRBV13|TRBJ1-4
ASRGGSQGNEKLF
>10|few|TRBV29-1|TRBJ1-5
SIRQGDQPQH
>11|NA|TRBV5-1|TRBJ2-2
ASSLEASGELF
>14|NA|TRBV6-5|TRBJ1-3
ASSYSSGGGGNTIY
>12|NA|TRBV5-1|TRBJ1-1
ASSLVGGRAEAF
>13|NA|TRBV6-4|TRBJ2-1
ASGTGLEDYNEQF
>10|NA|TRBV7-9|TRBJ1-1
ASSPGQGAAF
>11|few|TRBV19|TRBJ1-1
ASSAAQDTEAF
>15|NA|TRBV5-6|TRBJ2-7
ASSLGEVRRSSYEQY
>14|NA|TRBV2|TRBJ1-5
ASSEGQDYSNQPQH
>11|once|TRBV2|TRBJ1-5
ASSERGFPPQH
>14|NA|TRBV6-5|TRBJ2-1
ASSYSGALSYNEQF